This record concerns one T cell receptor beta chain sequence. As yet, its antigen is unknown. This sample is part of a study of shared clonotypes between healthy human individuals. The study, taken as a whole, reports: The study drew on few donors, limiting represented genetic and exposure-history diversity.

The method was immunoSEQ multiplex PCR; TCRdb's version includes in-frame clones alone and lacks a portion of them. The sample contains roughly 2,300,000 clones, 85% to 95% of which appear only once. The CDR3 spans 14 residues. Germline V lookup: CDR1 MDHEN, CDR2 SYDVKM. The V and J ends lost 5 bases and 6 bases, in that order; junction bases with no gene match: 5. What was sequenced was naive CD4+ T cells from PBMCs. Sample subset: CD45RA+ positively selected. This chain connects TRBV28 to TRBJ2-2; TRBD2 matches at 8 bases. This TCR derives from a man younger than 30 in good health. Some clones in this sample may be carry-over from other donors' samples. The CDR3 spells CASSLPRGAGELFF. The CDR3 nucleotides read TGTGCCAGCAGTCTCCCGCGGGGGGCCGGGGAGCTGTTTTTT. Full variable domain (outside the CDR3, taken from reference TRBV28 and TRBJ2-2): DVKVTQSSRYLVKRTGEKVFLECVQDMDHENMFWYRQDPGLGLRLIYFSYDVKMKEKGDIPEGYSVSREKKERFSLILESASTNQTSMYLCASSLPRGAGELFFGEGSRLTVL.